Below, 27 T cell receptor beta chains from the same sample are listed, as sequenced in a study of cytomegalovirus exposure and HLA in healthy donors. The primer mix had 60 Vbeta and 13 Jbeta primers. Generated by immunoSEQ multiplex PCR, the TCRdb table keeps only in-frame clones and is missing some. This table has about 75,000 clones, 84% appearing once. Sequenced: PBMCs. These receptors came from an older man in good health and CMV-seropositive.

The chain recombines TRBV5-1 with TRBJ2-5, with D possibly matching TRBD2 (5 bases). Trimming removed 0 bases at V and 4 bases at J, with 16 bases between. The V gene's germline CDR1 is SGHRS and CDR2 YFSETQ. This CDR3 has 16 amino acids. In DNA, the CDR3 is TGCGCCAGCAGCTTGGGGGGATTAGGACTCCGAGAGACCCAGTACTTC. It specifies CASSLGGLGLRETQYF.

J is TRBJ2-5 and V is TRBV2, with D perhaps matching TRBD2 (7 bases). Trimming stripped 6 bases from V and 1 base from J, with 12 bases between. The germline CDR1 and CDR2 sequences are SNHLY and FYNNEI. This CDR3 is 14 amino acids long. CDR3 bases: TGTGCCAGCAGGAGGGGGGGGCCCCAAGAGACCCAGTACTTC. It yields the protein CASRRGGPQETQYF.

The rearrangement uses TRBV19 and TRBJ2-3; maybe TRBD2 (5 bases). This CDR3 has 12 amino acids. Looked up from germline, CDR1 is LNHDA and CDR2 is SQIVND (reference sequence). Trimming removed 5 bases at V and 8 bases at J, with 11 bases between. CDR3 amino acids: CASSDDYLTQYF. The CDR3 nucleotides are TGTGCCAGTAGTGACGACTACCTTACGCAGTATTTT. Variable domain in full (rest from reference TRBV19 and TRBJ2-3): DGGITQSPKYLFRKEGQNVTLSCEQNLNHDAMYWYRQDPGQGLRLIYYSQIVNDFQKGDIAEGYSVSREKKESFPLTVTSAQKNPTAFYLCASSDDYLTQYFGPGTRLTVL.

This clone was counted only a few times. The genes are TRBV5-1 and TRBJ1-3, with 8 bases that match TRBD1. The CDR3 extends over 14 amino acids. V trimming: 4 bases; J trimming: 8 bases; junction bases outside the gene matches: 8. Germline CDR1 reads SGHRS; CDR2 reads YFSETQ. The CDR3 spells CASSTGQARDTIYF. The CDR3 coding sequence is TGCGCCAGCAGCACGGGACAGGCTCGGGACACCATATATTTT.

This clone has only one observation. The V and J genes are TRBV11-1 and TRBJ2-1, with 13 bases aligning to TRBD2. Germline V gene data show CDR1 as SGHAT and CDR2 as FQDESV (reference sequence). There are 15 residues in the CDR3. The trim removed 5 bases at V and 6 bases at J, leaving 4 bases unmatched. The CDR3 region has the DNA TGTGCCAGCAGCCGAGGACTAGCGGGGGTCAATGAGCAGTTCTTC. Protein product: CASSRGLAGVNEQFF.

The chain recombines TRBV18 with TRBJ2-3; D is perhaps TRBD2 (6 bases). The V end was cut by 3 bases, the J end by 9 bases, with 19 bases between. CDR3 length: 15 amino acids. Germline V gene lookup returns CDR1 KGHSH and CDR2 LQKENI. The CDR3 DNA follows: TGTGCCAGCTCACCCTGGGACTTACGAGGGGACACGCAGTATTTT. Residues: CASSPWDLRGDTQYF.

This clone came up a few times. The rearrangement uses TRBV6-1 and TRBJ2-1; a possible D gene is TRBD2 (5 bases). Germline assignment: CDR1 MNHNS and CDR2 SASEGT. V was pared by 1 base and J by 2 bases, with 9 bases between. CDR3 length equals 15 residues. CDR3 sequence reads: CASSEGLAAYNEQFF. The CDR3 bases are TGTGCCAGCAGTGAAGGTCTAGCCGCCTACAATGAGCAGTTCTTC.

The CDR3 reads CASSSQENGYTF. The CDR3 nucleotides are TGTGCCAGCAGCTCACAGGAAAATGGCTACACCTTC. The V call is TRBV7-8, the J call TRBJ1-2, with D maybe TRBD1 (5 bases). The CDR3 is 12 residues long. Deletions cut 4 bases from V and 6 bases from J, with 9 bases between. The germline V gene has CDR1 SGHVS and CDR2 FQNEAQ.

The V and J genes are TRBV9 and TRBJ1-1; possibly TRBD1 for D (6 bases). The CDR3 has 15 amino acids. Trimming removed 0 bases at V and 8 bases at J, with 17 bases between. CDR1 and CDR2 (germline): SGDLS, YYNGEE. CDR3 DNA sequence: TGTGCCAGCAGCGTAGAGGACAGTACCCATATGGAAGCTTTCTTT. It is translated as CASSVEDSTHMEAFF. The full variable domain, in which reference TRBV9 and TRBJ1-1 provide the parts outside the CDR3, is DSGVTQTPKHLITATGQRVTLRCSPRSGDLSVYWYQQSLDQGLQFLIQYYNGEERAKGNILERFSAQQFPDLHSELNLSSLELGDSALYFCASSVEDSTHMEAFFGQGTRLTVV.

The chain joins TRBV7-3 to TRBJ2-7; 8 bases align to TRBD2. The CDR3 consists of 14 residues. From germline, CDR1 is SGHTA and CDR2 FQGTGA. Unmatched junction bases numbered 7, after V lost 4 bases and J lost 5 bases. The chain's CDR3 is CASSSNGGAHEQYF. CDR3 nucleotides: TGTGCCAGCAGCTCAAACGGGGGGGCCCACGAGCAGTACTTC.

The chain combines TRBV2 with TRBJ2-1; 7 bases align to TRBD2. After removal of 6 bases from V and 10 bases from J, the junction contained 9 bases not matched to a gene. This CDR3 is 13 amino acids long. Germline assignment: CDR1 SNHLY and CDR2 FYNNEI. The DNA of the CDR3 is TGTGCCAGCAGCCAGCGGGGAGCGGGAGAGCAGTTCTTC. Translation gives CASSQRGAGEQFF. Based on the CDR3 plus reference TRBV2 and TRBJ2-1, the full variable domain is EPEVTQTPSHQVTQMGQEVILRCVPISNHLYFYWYRQILGQKVEFLVSFYNNEISEKSEIFDDQFSVERPDGSNFTLKIRSTKLEDSAMYFCASSQRGAGEQFFGPGTRLTVL.

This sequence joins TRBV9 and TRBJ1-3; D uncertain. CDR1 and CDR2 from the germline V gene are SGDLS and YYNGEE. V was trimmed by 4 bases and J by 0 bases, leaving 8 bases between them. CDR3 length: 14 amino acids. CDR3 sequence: CASSPQSSGNTIYF. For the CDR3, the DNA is TGTGCCAGCAGCCCACAGAGCTCTGGAAACACCATATATTTT.

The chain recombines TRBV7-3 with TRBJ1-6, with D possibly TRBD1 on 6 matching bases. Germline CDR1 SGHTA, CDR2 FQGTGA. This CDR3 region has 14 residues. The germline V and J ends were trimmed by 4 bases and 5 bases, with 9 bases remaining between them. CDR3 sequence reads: CASSWTVNNSPLHF. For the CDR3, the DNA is TGTGCCAGCAGCTGGACAGTTAATAATTCACCCCTCCACTTT.

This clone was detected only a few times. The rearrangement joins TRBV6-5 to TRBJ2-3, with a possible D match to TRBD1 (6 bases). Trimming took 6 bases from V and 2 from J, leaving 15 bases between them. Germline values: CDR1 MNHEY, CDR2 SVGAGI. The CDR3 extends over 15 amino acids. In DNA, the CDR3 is TGTGCCAGCAGCCTGGACAGCCCGTACACAGATACGCAGTATTTT. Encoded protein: CASSLDSPYTDTQYF.

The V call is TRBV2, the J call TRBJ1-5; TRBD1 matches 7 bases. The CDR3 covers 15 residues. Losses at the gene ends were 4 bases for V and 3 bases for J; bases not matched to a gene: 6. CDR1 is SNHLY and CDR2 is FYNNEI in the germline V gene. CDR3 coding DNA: TGTGCCAGCAGTGGGACAGGTCGATCCAATCAGCCCCAGCATTTT. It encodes CASSGTGRSNQPQHF.

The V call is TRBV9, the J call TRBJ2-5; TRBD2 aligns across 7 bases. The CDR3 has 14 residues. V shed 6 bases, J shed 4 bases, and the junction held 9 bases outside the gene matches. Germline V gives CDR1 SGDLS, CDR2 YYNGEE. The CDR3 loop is CASNVGGSGETQYF. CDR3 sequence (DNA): TGTGCCAGCAACGTGGGCGGGAGTGGAGAGACCCAGTACTTC.

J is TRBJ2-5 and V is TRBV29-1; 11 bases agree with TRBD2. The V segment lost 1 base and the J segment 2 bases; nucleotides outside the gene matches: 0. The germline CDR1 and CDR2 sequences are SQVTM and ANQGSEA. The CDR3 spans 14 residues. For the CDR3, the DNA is TGCAGCGTTGAAGTAGCGGGAGGGCAAGAGACCCAGTACTTC. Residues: CSVEVAGGQETQYF.

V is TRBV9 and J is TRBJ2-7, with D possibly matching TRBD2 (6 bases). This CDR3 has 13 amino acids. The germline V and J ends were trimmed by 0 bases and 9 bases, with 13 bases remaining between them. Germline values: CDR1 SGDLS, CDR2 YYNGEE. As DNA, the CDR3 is TGTGCCAGCAGCGTAGGGGACTTTCCGGTGCAGTACTTC. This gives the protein CASSVGDFPVQYF.

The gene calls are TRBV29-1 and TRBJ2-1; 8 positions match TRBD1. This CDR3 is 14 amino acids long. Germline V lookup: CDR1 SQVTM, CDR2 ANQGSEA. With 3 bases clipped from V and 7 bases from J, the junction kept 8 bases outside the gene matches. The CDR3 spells CSVEDRARVNEQFF. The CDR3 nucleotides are TGCAGCGTTGAGGACAGGGCTAGGGTGAATGAGCAGTTCTTC.

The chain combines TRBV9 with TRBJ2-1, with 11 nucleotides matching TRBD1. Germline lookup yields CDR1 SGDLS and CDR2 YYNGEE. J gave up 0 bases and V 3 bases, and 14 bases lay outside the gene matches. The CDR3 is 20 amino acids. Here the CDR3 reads CASSDGTGGGVVSSYNEQFF. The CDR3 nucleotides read TGTGCCAGCAGCGACGGGACAGGGGGAGGGGTAGTGAGCTCCTACAATGAGCAGTTCTTC. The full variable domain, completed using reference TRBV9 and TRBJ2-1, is DSGVTQTPKHLITATGQRVTLRCSPRSGDLSVYWYQQSLDQGLQFLIQYYNGEERAKGNILERFSAQQFPDLHSELNLSSLELGDSALYFCASSDGTGGGVVSSYNEQFFGPGTRLTVL.

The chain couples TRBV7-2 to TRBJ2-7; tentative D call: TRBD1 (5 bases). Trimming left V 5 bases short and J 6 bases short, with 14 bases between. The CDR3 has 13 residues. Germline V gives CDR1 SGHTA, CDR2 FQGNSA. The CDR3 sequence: CASSPQGVGEQYF. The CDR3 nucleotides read TGTGCCAGCAGCCCCCAGGGTGTAGGCGAGCAGTACTTC.

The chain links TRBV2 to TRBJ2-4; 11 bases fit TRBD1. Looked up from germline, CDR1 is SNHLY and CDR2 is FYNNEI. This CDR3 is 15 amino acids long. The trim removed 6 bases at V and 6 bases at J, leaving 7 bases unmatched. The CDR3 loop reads CASSFGDRGTNIQYF. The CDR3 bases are TGTGCCAGCAGCTTCGGGGACAGGGGGACAAACATTCAGTACTTC.

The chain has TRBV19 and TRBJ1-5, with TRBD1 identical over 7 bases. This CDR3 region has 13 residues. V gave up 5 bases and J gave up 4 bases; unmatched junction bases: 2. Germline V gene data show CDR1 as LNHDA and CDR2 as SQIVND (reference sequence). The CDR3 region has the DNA TGTGCCAGTAGTGGGACAGCTAATCAGCCCCAGCATTTT. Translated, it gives CASSGTANQPQHF.

Written as DNA, the CDR3 is TGTGCCAGCAGTGGGGGGACAGGGGGAGAGACCCAGTACTTC. Translating gives CASSGGTGGETQYF. The V and J genes are TRBV27 and TRBJ2-5, with 11 positions matching TRBD1. The V and J ends lost 5 bases and 4 bases, in that order; junction bases with no gene match: 3. Per germline, CDR1 MNHEY and CDR2 SMNVEV (reference sequence). The CDR3 consists of 14 residues.

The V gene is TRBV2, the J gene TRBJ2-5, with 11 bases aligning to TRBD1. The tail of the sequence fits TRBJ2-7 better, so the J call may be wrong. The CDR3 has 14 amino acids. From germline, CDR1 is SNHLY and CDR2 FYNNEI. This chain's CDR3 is CASRDRGSSYEQYF. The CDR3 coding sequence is TGTGCCAGCCGGGACAGGGGGAGCTCCTACGAGCAGTACTTC.

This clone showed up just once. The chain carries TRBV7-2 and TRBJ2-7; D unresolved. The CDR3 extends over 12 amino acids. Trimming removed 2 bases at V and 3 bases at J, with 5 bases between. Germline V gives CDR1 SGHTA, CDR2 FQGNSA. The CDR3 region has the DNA TGTGCCAGCAGCTTACCCCTCTACGAGCAGTACTTC. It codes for CASSLPLYEQYF. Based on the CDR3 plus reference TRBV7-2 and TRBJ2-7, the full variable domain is GAGVSQSPSNKVTEKGKDVELRCDPISGHTALYWYRQSLGQGLEFLIYFQGNSAPDKSGLPSDRFSAERTGGSVSTLTIQRTQQEDSAVYLCASSLPLYEQYFGPGTRLTVT.

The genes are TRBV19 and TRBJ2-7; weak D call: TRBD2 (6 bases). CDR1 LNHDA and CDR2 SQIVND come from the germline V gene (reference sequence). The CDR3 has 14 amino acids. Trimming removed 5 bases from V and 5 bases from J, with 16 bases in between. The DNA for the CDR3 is TGTGCCAGTAGTGCGGGACTTAAGGGCCACGAGCAGTACTTC. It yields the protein CASSAGLKGHEQYF.